The clone carrying this TCR beta chain was seen at least ten times. The antigen remains unidentified. The sample originates from a study of neurological immune-mediated disorders. Regarding the study as a whole: Expanded clones shared no CDR3 amino acid sequences across subjects, suggesting private repertoires in all groups. HTLV-1-associated myelopathy had the most TCR clonal expansion, while multiple sclerosis had the least, a level that fell below healthy controls.

Time point of the sample: longitudinal time-point 3. One entry per CDR3 protein results from TCRdb running MiXCR on the 5' RACE reads. The sample includes approximately 48,000 distinct CDR3 sequences, 12% of them seen just once. This CDR3 region has 13 residues. CDR1 is SGHDT and CDR2 is YYEEEE in the germline V gene. V was clipped by 0 bases and J by 10 bases, with 11 bases between them. Sequenced material: PBMCs. The chain has TRBV5-6 and TRBJ2-4; tentatively, D is TRBD1 (6 bases). The TCR was taken from a male donor with HTLV-1-associated myelopathy (HAM/TSP). The CDR3 DNA reads as TGTGCCAGCAGCTTGGAGCAGGGGTGGATTCAGTACTTC. Translating gives CASSLEQGWIQYF.